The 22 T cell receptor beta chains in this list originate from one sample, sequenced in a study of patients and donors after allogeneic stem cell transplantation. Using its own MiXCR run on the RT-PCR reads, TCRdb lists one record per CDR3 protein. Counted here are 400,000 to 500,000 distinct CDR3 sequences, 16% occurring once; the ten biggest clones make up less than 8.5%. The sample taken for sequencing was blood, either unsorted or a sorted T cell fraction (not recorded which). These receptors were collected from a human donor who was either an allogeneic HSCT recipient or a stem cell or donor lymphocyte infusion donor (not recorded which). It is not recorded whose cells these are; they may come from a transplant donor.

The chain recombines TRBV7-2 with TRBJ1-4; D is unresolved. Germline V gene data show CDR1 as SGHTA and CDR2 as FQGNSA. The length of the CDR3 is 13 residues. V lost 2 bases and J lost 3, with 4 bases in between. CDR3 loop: CASSLRANEKLFF. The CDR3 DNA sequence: TGTGCCAGCAGCTTAAGGGCTAATGAAAAACTGTTTTTT.

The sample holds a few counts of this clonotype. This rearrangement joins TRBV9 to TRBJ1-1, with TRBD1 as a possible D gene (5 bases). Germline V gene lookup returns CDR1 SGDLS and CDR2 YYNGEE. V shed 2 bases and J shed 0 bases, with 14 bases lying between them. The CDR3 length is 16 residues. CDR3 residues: CASSVGQGTMNTEAFF. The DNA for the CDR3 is TGTGCCAGCAGCGTGGGGCAGGGAACCATGAACACTGAAGCTTTCTTT.

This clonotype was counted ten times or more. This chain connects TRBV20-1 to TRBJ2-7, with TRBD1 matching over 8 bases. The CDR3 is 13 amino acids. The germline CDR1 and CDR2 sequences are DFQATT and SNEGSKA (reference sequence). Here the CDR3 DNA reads TGCAGCACAACCCCGGGACAGGTCTACGAGCAGTACTTC. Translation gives CSTTPGQVYEQYF.

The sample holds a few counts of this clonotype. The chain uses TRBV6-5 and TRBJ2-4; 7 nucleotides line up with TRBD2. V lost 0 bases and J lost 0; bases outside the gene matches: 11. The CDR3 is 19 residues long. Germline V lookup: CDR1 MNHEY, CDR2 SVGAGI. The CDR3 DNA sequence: TGTGCCAGCAGTTACTCAGGGTTGGGGGGGATGATAGCCAAAAACATTCAGTACTTC. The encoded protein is CASSYSGLGGMIAKNIQYF.

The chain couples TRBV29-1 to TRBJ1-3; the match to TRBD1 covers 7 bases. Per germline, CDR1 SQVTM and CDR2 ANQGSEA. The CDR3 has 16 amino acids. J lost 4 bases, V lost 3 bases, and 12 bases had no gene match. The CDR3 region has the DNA TGCAGCGTTGAGGGAGTTCCCGGGACAGACGGAAACACCATATATTTT. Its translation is CSVEGVPGTDGNTIYF. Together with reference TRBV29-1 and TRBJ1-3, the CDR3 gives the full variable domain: SAVISQKPSRDICQRGTSLTIQCQVDSQVTMMFWYRQQPGQSLTLIATANQGSEATYESGFVIDKFPISRPNLTFSTLTVSNMSPEDSSIYLCSVEGVPGTDGNTIYFGEGSWLTVV.

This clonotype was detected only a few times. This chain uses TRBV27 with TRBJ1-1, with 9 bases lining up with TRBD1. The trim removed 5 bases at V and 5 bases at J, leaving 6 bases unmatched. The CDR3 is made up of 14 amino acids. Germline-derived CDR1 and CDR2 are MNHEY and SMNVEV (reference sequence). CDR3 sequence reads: CASSKDRGKTEAFF. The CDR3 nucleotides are TGTGCCAGCAGTAAAGACAGGGGGAAGACTGAAGCTTTCTTT.

CDR3 sequence reads: CATASGRAYEQYF. CDR3 coding DNA: TGTGCCACCGCTAGCGGGAGGGCCTACGAGCAGTACTTC. V gene TRBV24-1 combines with J gene TRBJ2-7, with TRBD2 matching 12 bases. The germline V gene has CDR1 KGHDR and CDR2 SFDVKD. This CDR3 has 13 residues. After removal of 9 bases from V and 2 bases from J, the junction contained 1 base not matched to a gene.

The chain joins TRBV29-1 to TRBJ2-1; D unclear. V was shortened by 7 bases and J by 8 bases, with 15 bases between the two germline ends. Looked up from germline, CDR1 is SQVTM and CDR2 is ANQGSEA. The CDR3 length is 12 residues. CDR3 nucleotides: TGCAGCGCCGTCGTGGGGATCCATGAGCAGTTCTTC. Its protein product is CSAVVGIHEQFF.

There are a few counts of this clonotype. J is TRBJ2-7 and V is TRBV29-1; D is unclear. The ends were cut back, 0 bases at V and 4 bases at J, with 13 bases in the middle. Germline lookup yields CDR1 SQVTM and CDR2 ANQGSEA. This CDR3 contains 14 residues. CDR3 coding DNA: TGCAGCGTTGAAGATAAGTGGGAAGGATACGAGCAGTACTTC. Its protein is CSVEDKWEGYEQYF.

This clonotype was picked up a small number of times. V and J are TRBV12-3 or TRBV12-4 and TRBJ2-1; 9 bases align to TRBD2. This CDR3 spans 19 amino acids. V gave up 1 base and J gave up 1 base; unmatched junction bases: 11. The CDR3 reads CASSLGLAGWVQSYNEQFF. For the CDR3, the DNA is TGTGCCAGCAGTTTAGGGCTAGCGGGATGGGTGCAATCCTACAATGAGCAGTTCTTC.

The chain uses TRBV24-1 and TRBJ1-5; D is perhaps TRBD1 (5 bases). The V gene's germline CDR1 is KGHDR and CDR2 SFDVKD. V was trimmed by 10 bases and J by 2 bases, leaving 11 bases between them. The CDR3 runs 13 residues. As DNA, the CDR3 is TGTGCCACAGGGGAAGCCGGCAATCAGCCCCAGCATTTT. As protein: CATGEAGNQPQHF.

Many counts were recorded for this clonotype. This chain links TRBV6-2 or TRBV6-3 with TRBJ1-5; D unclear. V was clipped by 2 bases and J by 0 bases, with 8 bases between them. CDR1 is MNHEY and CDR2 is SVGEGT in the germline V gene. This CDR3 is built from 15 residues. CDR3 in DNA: TGTGCCAGCAGTTACGGTCAGCATAGCAATCAGCCCCAGCATTTT. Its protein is CASSYGQHSNQPQHF.

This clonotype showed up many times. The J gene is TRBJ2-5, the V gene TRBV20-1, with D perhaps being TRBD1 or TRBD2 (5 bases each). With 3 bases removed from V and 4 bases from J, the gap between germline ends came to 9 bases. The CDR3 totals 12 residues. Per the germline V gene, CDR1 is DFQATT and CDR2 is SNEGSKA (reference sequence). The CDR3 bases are TGCAGTGCTAGGGTCGGGACAGAGACCCAGTACTTC. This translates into CSARVGTETQYF.

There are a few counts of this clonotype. CDR3 coding DNA: TGTGCCAGCAGTGATCCCCTGGGTACGCAGTATTTT. This sequence encodes CASSDPLGTQYF. The chain uses TRBV6-1 and TRBJ2-3; D gene uncertain. Between the trimmed V and J ends, which lost 3 bases and 8 bases, there was a span of 9 bases. The CDR3 sequence is 12 residues long. Germline assignment: CDR1 MNHNS and CDR2 SASEGT.

CDR3 amino acids: CATSDYGPSEQFF. CDR3 in DNA: TGTGCCACCAGTGACTACGGACCCTCCGAGCAGTTCTTC. The chain is built from TRBV24-1 and TRBJ2-1; D remains unclear. In germline, CDR1 is KGHDR, CDR2 SFDVKD. Between the trimmed V and J ends, which lost 4 bases and 10 bases, there was a span of 13 bases. This CDR3 is built from 13 residues.

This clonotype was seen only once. The DNA for the CDR3 is TGTGCCAGCAGCTTGTGGACTAGCGGACCCTACAATGAGCAGTTCTTC. The encoded protein is CASSLWTSGPYNEQFF. The chain recombines TRBV7-9 with TRBJ2-1; 10 bases line up with TRBD2. Germline V gene lookup returns CDR1 SEHNR and CDR2 FQNEAQ (reference sequence). After removal of 3 bases from V and 2 bases from J, the junction contained 4 bases not matched to a gene. This CDR3 region has 16 residues.

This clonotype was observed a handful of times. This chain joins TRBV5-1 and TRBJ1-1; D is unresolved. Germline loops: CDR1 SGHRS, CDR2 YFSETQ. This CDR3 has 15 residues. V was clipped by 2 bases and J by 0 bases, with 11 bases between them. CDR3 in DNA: TGCGCCAGCAGCTTCACCGCAGACATGAACACTGAAGCTTTCTTT. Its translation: CASSFTADMNTEAFF.

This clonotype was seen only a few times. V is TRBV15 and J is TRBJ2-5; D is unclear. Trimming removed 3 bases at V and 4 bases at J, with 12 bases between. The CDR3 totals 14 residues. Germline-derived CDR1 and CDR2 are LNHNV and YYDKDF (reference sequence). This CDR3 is CATSSPRVIETQYF. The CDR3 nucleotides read TGTGCCACCAGCAGTCCCCGGGTAATAGAGACCCAGTACTTC.

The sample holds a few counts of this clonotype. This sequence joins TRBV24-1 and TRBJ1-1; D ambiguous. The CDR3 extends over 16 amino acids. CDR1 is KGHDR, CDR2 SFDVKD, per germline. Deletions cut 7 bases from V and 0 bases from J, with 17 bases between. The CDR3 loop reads CATRSGGISMNTEAFF. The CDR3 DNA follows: TGTGCCACCAGAAGTGGTGGGATTAGCATGAACACTGAAGCTTTCTTT.

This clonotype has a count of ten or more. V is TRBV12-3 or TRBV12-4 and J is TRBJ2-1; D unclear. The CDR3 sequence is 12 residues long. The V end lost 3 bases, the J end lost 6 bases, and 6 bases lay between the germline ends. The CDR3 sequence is CASSFSPNEQFF. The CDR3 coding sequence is TGTGCCAGCAGTTTTTCCCCCAATGAGCAGTTCTTC.

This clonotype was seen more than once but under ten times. CDR3 DNA: TGTGCCAGCAGCTTGAAGACAGTTTGGAAGAGCACTGAAGCTTTCTTT. Translating gives CASSLKTVWKSTEAFF. The chain combines TRBV7-6 with TRBJ1-1, with D possibly being TRBD1 (5 bases). CDR3 length: 16 amino acids. V was shortened by 3 bases and J by 4 bases, with 18 bases between the two germline ends. Germline assignment: CDR1 SGHVS and CDR2 FNYEAQ.

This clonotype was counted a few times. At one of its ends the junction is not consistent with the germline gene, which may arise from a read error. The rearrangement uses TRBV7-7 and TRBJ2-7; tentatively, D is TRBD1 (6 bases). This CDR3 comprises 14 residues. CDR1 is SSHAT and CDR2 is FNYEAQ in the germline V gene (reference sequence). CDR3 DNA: TGTGCTAGCAGCTTAGATCGACAGGCCCAAGAGCAGTACTTC. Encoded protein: CASSLDRQAQEQYF.